This T cell receptor beta chain was sequenced during a study of blood T cells in healthy people across ages. The overall study: Roughly one uniquely barcoded beta molecule per two T cells was captured.

Total RNA, at least 6 micrograms per sample, was extracted from PBMCs. Using a J-beta primer mix together with a sample-barcoded 5' primer, a second PCR was run for roughly 7 to 12 cycles. Template switching added a 12-random-nucleotide identifier to every cDNA molecule. In TCRdb, the 5' RACE reads were re-called with MiXCR into one record per CDR3 protein. The sample records some 880,000 distinct CDR3 sequences, under 40% being singletons. V was shortened by 0 bases and J by 0 bases, with 11 bases between the two germline ends. The CDR3 is 16 amino acids. Germline loops: CDR1 LGHDT, CDR2 YNNKEL (reference sequence).

Sequenced material: blood. The TCR comes from a man in his late teens or twenties in good health. The gene calls are TRBV3-1 and TRBJ1-2, with a possible D match to TRBD1 (6 bases). CDR3 nucleotides: TGTGCCAGCAGCCAAGATGGGGGCTCGGCTAACTATGGCTACACCTTC. It yields the protein CASSQDGGSANYGYTF.